The table lists the clone carrying this TCR beta chain with many counts. Naive CD8 libraries used about 19,000 to 1,000,000 sorted cells and 10%, 30% or 50% RNA. Naive CD8 T cells, phenotype CD8+CD4-CCR7+CD45RA+, were sorted. This entry comes from a study of molecular identifiers for immune sequencing clone quantification. Each CDR3 protein is one row after TCRdb ran MiXCR on the PCR reads. The sample contains 490,000 or so distinct CDR3 sequences, around 23% of which appear only once. This CDR3 has 16 residues. V lost 4 bases and J 5 bases, leaving 20 bases between the germline ends. Germline-derived CDR1 and CDR2 are MNHEY and SVGAGI.

Sequencing was carried out using naive CD8+ T cells from blood, with Jurkat cell RNA spiked in. As for subset: FACS-sorted CD8+CD4-CCR7+CD45RA+ naive T cells. This chain uses TRBV6-5 with TRBJ1-2; D is unresolved. The TCR comes from a human donor in good health. Some libraries in this study had Jurkat cell RNA spiked in. CDR3 coding DNA: TGTGCCAGCAGTTTTTCACCCGGACCGGGAATTTATGGCTACACCTTC. It is translated as CASSFSPGPGIYGYTF.